The 18 T cell receptor beta chains presented below share a single source sample, sequenced in a study of blood T cell repertoires in COVID-19. Using immunoSEQ multiplex PCR, the repertoire was profiled, and TCRdb retains in-frame clones only, with some absent. Of about 480,000 clones in the sample, 70% to 90% were seen once. Specimen: PBMCs or T cells enriched from blood (not recorded which). The receptor set was obtained from a woman aged 40 to 55 who had recovered from COVID-19.

The chain has TRBV11-3 and TRBJ2-7; TRBD1 might be the D (5 bases). V was shortened by 5 bases and J by 3 bases, with 11 bases between the two germline ends. Germline values: CDR1 SGHNT, CDR2 YENEEA. The CDR3 sequence is 13 residues long. The CDR3 bases are TGTGCCAGCAGCCCGACAGCAGGCTACGAGCAGTACTTC. Its translation: CASSPTAGYEQYF.

The V gene is TRBV29-1, the J gene TRBJ1-2; TRBD1 matches 7 bases. The CDR3 is made up of 14 amino acids. Germline V CDR1 and CDR2: SQVTM, ANQGSEA. V was clipped by 0 bases and J by 6 bases; unmatched bases: 7. In DNA form, the CDR3 reads TGCAGCGTTGAAGAATCCAGGGACAGCAATGGCTACACCTTC. It translates to CSVEESRDSNGYTF.

Of note for this clone: Other DNA sequences within the sample encode an identical CDR3. The chain links TRBV29-1 to TRBJ2-7, with 8 bases lining up with TRBD1. Trimming at V came to 6 bases and at J to 2 bases, leaving 3 bases not matched to a gene. Germline CDR1 is SQVTM and CDR2 is ANQGSEA. This CDR3 is built from 12 residues. The CDR3: CSVGQGTYEQYF. The CDR3 DNA is TGCAGCGTCGGACAGGGCACCTACGAGCAGTACTTC.

The CDR3 DNA sequence: TGTGCCAGTAGTATAGATCGGTCTGGCTCTGGAAACACCATATATTTT. Amino acids: CASSIDRSGSGNTIYF. This chain links TRBV19 with TRBJ1-3, with unresolved D. Germline values: CDR1 LNHDA, CDR2 SQIVND (reference sequence). This CDR3 has 16 amino acids. Trimming left V 0 bases short and J 0 bases short, with 9 bases between. Drawing the rest from reference TRBV19 and TRBJ1-3, the complete variable domain is DGGITQSPKYLFRKEGQNVTLSCEQNLNHDAMYWYRQDPGQGLRLIYYSQIVNDFQKGDIAEGYSVSREKKESFPLTVTSAQKNPTAFYLCASSIDRSGSGNTIYFGEGSWLTVV.

V is TRBV12-1 and J is TRBJ2-3; TRBD2 is taken as the D call from the table, unchecked against the DNA. TRBV12-1 is a recognized pseudogene. This CDR3 is 18 amino acids long. DNA of the CDR3: TGTGCCAGCAGCCATATGAAGCGGGAGGGCCTGGGGACAGATACGCAGTATTTT. Amino acids: CASSHMKREGLGTDTQYF.

This clone has more than one count but fewer than ten. The chain joins TRBV6-4 to TRBJ2-1; tentative D call: TRBD1 (6 bases). The CDR3 totals 13 residues. The V gene's germline CDR1 is MRHNA and CDR2 SNTAGT. The ends were cut back, 3 bases at V and 12 bases at J, with 15 bases in the middle. DNA for the CDR3: TGTGCCAGCAGTGAGGAGGCAGGGGACCGGCAGTTCTTC. Translation gives CASSEEAGDRQFF.

A single count supports this clone. V usage is TRBV10-3 and J usage is TRBJ2-1; no firm D call. Trimming took 3 bases from V and 4 from J, leaving 10 bases between them. The CDR3 has 14 residues. Germline CDR1 ENHRY, CDR2 SYGVKD. The CDR3 sequence is CAISDIGGYNEQFF. In nucleotides, the CDR3 is TGTGCCATCAGTGATATCGGCGGTTACAATGAGCAGTTCTTC.

The V gene is TRBV6-5, the J gene TRBJ1-5; D is possibly TRBD1 (5 bases). V dropped 2 bases and J dropped 5 bases, with 13 bases sitting between them. This CDR3 comprises 15 residues. From germline, CDR1 is MNHEY and CDR2 SVGAGI. The CDR3 DNA reads as TGTGCCAGCAGTTACAATATGGGGCCGGATCAGCCCCAGCATTTT. This encodes CASSYNMGPDQPQHF.

The chain combines TRBV30 with TRBJ2-7; D is perhaps TRBD2 (5 bases). The CDR3 sequence is 14 residues long. From germline, CDR1 is GTSNPN and CDR2 SVGIG (reference sequence). Trimming shortened V by 0 bases and J by 3 bases, and 12 bases separated the two germline ends. The CDR3 nucleotides are TGTGCCTGGAGTGTACGGAACGGAGGCTACGAGCAGTACTTC. It is translated as CAWSVRNGGYEQYF.

The gene calls are TRBV19 and TRBJ1-2; possible D gene TRBD1, 5 bases. Looked up from germline, CDR1 is LNHDA and CDR2 is SQIVND (reference sequence). The V end lost 5 bases, the J end lost 2 bases, and 9 bases lay between the germline ends. This CDR3 comprises 13 residues. The DNA for the CDR3 is TGTGCCAGTAGTTTTCCAGGGAACTATGGCTACACCTTC. This sequence encodes CASSFPGNYGYTF. The full variable domain, its missing parts supplied by reference TRBV19 and TRBJ1-2, is DGGITQSPKYLFRKEGQNVTLSCEQNLNHDAMYWYRQDPGQGLRLIYYSQIVNDFQKGDIAEGYSVSREKKESFPLTVTSAQKNPTAFYLCASSFPGNYGYTFGSGTRLTVV.

The rearrangement uses TRBV4-1 and TRBJ2-7; tentatively, D is TRBD2 (5 bases). Trimming shortened V by 0 bases and J by 12 bases, and 12 bases separated the two germline ends. Germline-derived CDR1 and CDR2 are MGHRA and YSYEKL. This CDR3 region has 12 residues. The CDR3 sequence: CASSQDGLLRYF. CDR3 bases: TGCGCCAGCAGCCAAGATGGACTTCTGCGGTACTTC.

This rearrangement joins TRBV15 to TRBJ2-3; perhaps TRBD2 as D (5 bases). Germline assignment: CDR1 LNHNV and CDR2 YYDKDF (reference sequence). V was pared by 1 base and J by 1 base, with 12 bases between. The CDR3 spans 16 residues. CDR3 loop: CATSRGSGPRTDTQYF. CDR3 bases: TGTGCCACCAGCAGAGGGAGCGGTCCTCGCACAGATACGCAGTATTTT.

The chain combines TRBV7-8 with TRBJ1-2; 7 bases fit TRBD1. This CDR3 has 12 amino acids. CDR1 and CDR2 (germline): SGHVS, FQNEAQ. Unmatched junction bases numbered 1, after V lost 3 bases and J lost 6 bases. CDR3 DNA: TGTGCCAGCAGCTTCGGACAGGATGGCTACACCTTC. Protein: CASSFGQDGYTF.

The CDR3 region has the DNA TGTGCCAGCAGCTTGGCTTCCGACTGGCGGGAGGGCCAACAGTTCTTC. Translation gives CASSLASDWREGQQFF. The chain employs TRBV5-5 and TRBJ2-1; TRBD2 aligns across 9 bases. The junction had 14 bases not matched to a gene; V was cut back by 0 bases and J by 13 bases. CDR3 length equals 16 residues. Germline V gene data show CDR1 as SGHKS and CDR2 as YYEKEE (reference sequence).

This chain connects TRBV19 to TRBJ2-5; D not certain. This CDR3 spans 14 amino acids. Germline loops: CDR1 LNHDA, CDR2 SQIVND (reference sequence). V was shortened by 4 bases and J by 1 base, with 10 bases between the two germline ends. CDR3 sequence: CASSKASGQETQYF. For the CDR3, the DNA is TGTGCCAGTAGTAAGGCGTCAGGCCAAGAGACCCAGTACTTC.

The rearrangement uses TRBV6-2 or TRBV6-3 and TRBJ1-1; 8 bases fit TRBD1. V shed 2 bases, J shed 5 bases, and the junction held 13 bases outside the gene matches. From germline, CDR1 is MNHEY and CDR2 SVGEGT. The CDR3 runs to 17 residues. The CDR3 protein is CASSYRYDQGANTEAFF. CDR3 DNA: TGTGCCAGCAGTTACCGGTATGATCAGGGGGCCAATACTGAAGCTTTCTTT.

The chain links TRBV19 to TRBJ2-1, with D unclear. This CDR3 spans 13 amino acids. Trimming took 3 bases from V and 4 from J, leaving 7 bases between them. From germline, CDR1 is LNHDA and CDR2 SQIVND (reference sequence). The CDR3 DNA follows: TGTGCCAGTAGTATTTCTCGGTACAATGAGCAGTTCTTC. It yields the protein CASSISRYNEQFF.

The V call is TRBV21-1, the J call TRBJ2-7; TRBD1, as called in the table, went unchecked against the DNA. TRBV21-1 is an annotated pseudogene. The CDR3 is 12 amino acids. The CDR3 loop reads CASSKQGNEQYF. The CDR3 DNA follows: TGTGCCAGCAGCAAACAGGGGAACGAGCAGTACTTC.